The TCR beta chain under discussion was sequenced for a study of T cells in Graves' hyperthyroidism and ophthalmopathy. General observations from the study: By a 13 V-J model, ophthalmopathy was set apart from stable hyperthyroidism.

CDR1 is SNHLY and CDR2 is FYNNEI in the germline V gene. Trimming at V came to 8 bases and at J to 6 bases, leaving 7 bases not matched to a gene. The CDR3 sequence is 13 residues long. The investigators amplified TCR beta CDR3 regions from RNA transcripts. Carried out on the TCR CDR3, a first-round RT-PCR used the HTBI primer set. MiXCR was run by TCRdb on the multiplex PCR reads, yielding one entry per CDR3 protein. The table lists 75,000 to 100,000 distinct CDR3 sequences, around 50% of them singletons. The definition of stable Graves' hyperthyroidism was no ophthalmopathy progression within 18 months. To note about this clonotype: Antigen specificity is unknown.

The sequence came from a woman between 35 and 50 years old with Graves' hyperthyroidism. Input material: blood. This chain connects TRBV2 to TRBJ1-2; TRBD1 matches at 9 bases. DNA for the CDR3: TGTGCCAGCGGGGGACAGGGCTTCAATGGCTACACCTTC. Amino acids: CASGGQGFNGYTF.